What follows is one TCR beta chain and its context. Sequencing was performed with immunoSEQ multiplex PCR; in TCRdb, only in-frame clones are kept and a portion is missing. The table includes about 60,000 clones, around 89% detected once. The CDR3 extends over 16 amino acids. V gave up 0 bases and J gave up 4 bases; unmatched junction bases: 2. Per the germline V gene, CDR1 is SGDLS and CDR2 is YYNGEE. The data are from a study of blood T cell repertoires in COVID-19. In the study overall: From T cells, B-cell-depleted T cells, or PBMCs came the material, which was cDNA or gDNA.

The chain joins TRBV9 to TRBJ2-2; 11 bases fit TRBD2. What was sequenced was peripheral blood. The sequence was collected from a human donor with active COVID-19. The donor label of this sample is uncertain. CDR3 loop: CASSVVAGGGTGELFF. The CDR3 coding sequence is TGTGCCAGCAGCGTAGTAGCGGGAGGGGGCACCGGGGAGCTGTTTTTT.